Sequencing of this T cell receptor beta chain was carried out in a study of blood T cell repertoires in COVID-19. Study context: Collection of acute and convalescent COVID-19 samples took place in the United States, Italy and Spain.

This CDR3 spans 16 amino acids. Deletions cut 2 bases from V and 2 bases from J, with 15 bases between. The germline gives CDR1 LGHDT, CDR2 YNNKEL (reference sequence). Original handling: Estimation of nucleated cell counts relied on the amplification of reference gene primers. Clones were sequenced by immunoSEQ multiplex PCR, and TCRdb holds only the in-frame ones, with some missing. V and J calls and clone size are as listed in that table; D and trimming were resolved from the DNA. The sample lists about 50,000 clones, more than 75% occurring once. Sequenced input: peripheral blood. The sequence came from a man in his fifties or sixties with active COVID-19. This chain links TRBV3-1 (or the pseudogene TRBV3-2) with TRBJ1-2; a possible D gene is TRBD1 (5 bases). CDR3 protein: CASSQFTGTLNYGYTF. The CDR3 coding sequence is TGTGCCAGCAGCCAATTCACAGGAACCCTAAACTATGGCTACACCTTC.